The 3 T cell receptor beta chains given below trace back to one sample, sequenced in a study of cytomegalovirus exposure and HLA in healthy donors. PCR primers comprised 60 Vbeta and 13 Jbeta primers. Data came from immunoSEQ multiplex PCR; TCRdb stores just in-frame clones and leaves some out. The table shows 210,000 or so clones, with more than 60% occurring only once. The sample taken for sequencing was PBMCs. The receptor source for this set is a woman aged 55-75 years in good health and CMV-seropositive.

The rearrangement uses TRBV5-1 and TRBJ2-7; 8 nucleotides line up with TRBD1. The V and J ends lost 1 base and 4 bases, in that order; junction bases with no gene match: 10. The CDR3 length is 16 residues. Germline CDR1 reads SGHRS; CDR2 reads YFSETQ. The CDR3 nucleotides read TGCGCCAGCAGCTTGACGGCAGGGGGCTCCCCGTACGAGCAGTACTTC. Translating gives CASSLTAGGSPYEQYF.

The V call is TRBV5-6, the J call TRBJ2-1; D unresolved. Trimming took 4 bases from V and 9 from J, leaving 20 bases between them. Germline V gives CDR1 SGHDT, CDR2 YYEEEE. The CDR3 covers 15 residues. The DNA of the CDR3 is TGTGCCAGCAGCCGAAGAGGCACCCGAGGCGGTGAGCAGTTCTTC. Its translation is CASSRRGTRGGEQFF.

This chain links TRBV2 with TRBJ1-6; 8 nucleotides align to TRBD1. Looked up from germline, CDR1 is SNHLY and CDR2 is FYNNEI. V lost 11 bases and J lost 7; bases outside the gene matches: 7. The CDR3 loop spans 13 amino acids. The CDR3 loop reads CAYRGVENSPLHF. The CDR3 nucleotides read TGTGCCTACAGGGGGGTGGAAAATTCACCCCTCCACTTT. Together with reference TRBV2 and TRBJ1-6, the CDR3 gives the full variable domain: EPEVTQTPSHQVTQMGQEVILRCVPISNHLYFYWYRQILGQKVEFLVSFYNNEISEKSEIFDDQFSVERPDGSNFTLKIRSTKLEDSAMYFCAYRGVENSPLHFGNGTRLTVT.